The rows below give T cell receptor beta chains drawn from one sample of a study of blood T cell repertoires in COVID-19. Assay used: immunoSEQ multiplex PCR; TCRdb lists only in-frame clones, some missing. Found here are 200,000 to 300,000 clones, about 87% of them singletons; the top ten hold approximately 5.3%. What was sequenced was peripheral blood. These receptors all come from a woman between 55 and 75 years old with COVID-19, enrolled during active disease. Each CDR3 is given with its conserved first and last residue. The D gene is left open where the match is weak. Expanded clones are given a class, and other clones once, few, many or no size at all.

TRBJ2-6 | once | NA | TRBV19 | TGTGCCACCACCCAATGGGGGGATAGCACTGGGGCCAACGTCCTGACTTTC | CATTQWGDSTGANVLTF
TRBJ1-5 | NA | TRBD1 | TRBV19 | TGTGCCAGTAGTATCAGACAGGGGCGTTGGTCTAGCAATCAGCCCCAGCATTTT | CASSIRQGRWSSNQPQHF
TRBJ2-7 | NA | TRBD1 | TRBV6-1 | TGTGCCAGCAGTGAAGCCGGGACAGGGACCTACGAGCAGTACTTC | CASSEAGTGTYEQYF
TRBJ2-7 | once | TRBD2 | TRBV4-3 | TGCGCCAGCAGCCAAGGGATTTTGTGGCGGGAGGACCCCAACTACGAGCAGTACTTC | CASSQGILWREDPNYEQYF
TRBJ1-4 | few | NA | TRBV6-5 | TGTGCCAGCAGGCGGACAGATGAAAAACTGTTTTTT | CASRRTDEKLFF
TRBJ2-2 | few | TRBD2 | TRBV7-3 | TGTGCCAGCAGCCTAGCGGGACTATACACCGGGGAGCTGTTTTTT | CASSLAGLYTGELFF
TRBJ1-1 | NA | NA | TRBV6-4 | TGTGCGCCCAAATTCGGACACACCTGGTGGACTGAAGCTTTCTTT | CAPKFGHTWWTEAFF
TRBJ2-7 | NA | NA | TRBV18 | TGTGCCAGCTCACCACCAGGGAGGCATTCTACCTACGAGCAGTACTTC | CASSPPGRHSTYEQYF
TRBJ1-1 | NA | NA | TRBV7-9 | TGTGCCAGCAGCTTAGGTTTGGGAGGAATGAACACTGAAGCTTTCTTT | CASSLGLGGMNTEAFF
TRBJ2-1 | NA | TRBD2 | TRBV5-1 | TGCGCCAGCAGAAGAAGGACTAGCGGGAGGACCTTACCTTACAATGAGCAGTTCTTC | CASRRRTSGRTLPYNEQFF
TRBJ1-6 | NA | TRBD1 | TRBV5-4 | TGTGCCAGCAGGCGACAGGGAGAGAATTCACCCCTCCACTTT | CASRRQGENSPLHF
TRBJ1-1 | NA | NA | TRBV14 | TGTGCCAGCAGTCTACAGGGATACACTGAAGCTTTCTTT | CASSLQGYTEAFF
TRBJ2-5 | NA | NA | TRBV7-9 | TGTGCCAGCAGCTTGGTCGGTAGGGGGAAGTACTTC | CASSLVGRGKYF
TRBJ2-3 | NA | NA | TRBV6-4 | TGTGCCAGCAGTGTCGAGACAGGAAGCACAGATACGCAGTATTTT | CASSVETGSTDTQYF
TRBJ1-2 | NA | NA | TRBV3-1/TRBV3-2 | TGTGCCAGCAGCCAAGTTGGAGCCGGGAGCTATGGCTACACCTTC | CASSQVGAGSYGYTF
TRBJ1-1 | NA | NA | TRBV19 | TGTGCCAGTAGTATACAACTTGCAGGGCTGAACACTGAAGCTTTCTTT | CASSIQLAGLNTEAFF
TRBJ2-5 | NA | NA | TRBV11-3 | TGTGCCAGCAGCTTAGGATCCGGTTACCAAGAGACCCAGTACTTC | CASSLGSGYQETQYF
TRBJ2-1 | NA | NA | TRBV7-9 | TGTGCCAGCAGCACCCTTGTGAGGGCGGGGAATGAGCAGTTCTTC | CASSTLVRAGNEQFF
TRBJ2-3 | NA | TRBD2 | TRBV7-9 | TGTGCCAGCAGCTTGACTAGCGGGAGCACAGATACGCAGTATTTT | CASSLTSGSTDTQYF
TRBJ2-7 | NA | TRBD2 | TRBV27 | TGTGCCAGCAGCCAGGCGGGAGGCAGCTCCTACGAGCAGTACTTC | CASSQAGGSSYEQYF
TRBJ2-1 | NA | NA | TRBV27 | TGTGCCAGTTCGGTTGGTAGCTCCTACAATGAGCAGTTCTTC | CASSVGSSYNEQFF
TRBJ1-3 | NA | TRBD1 | TRBV5-8 | TGTGCCAGCAGCTTGCGACAGGGCATGGGAAACACCATATATTTT | CASSLRQGMGNTIYF
TRBJ1-2 | NA | TRBD1 | TRBV15 | TGTGCCACCAGCAGAGCCGACAGGGTCTATGGCTACACCTTC | CATSRADRVYGYTF
TRBJ1-2 | NA | NA | TRBV2 | TGTGCCAGCAGTCCACAGCAGGGCTATGGCTACACCTTC | CASSPQQGYGYTF
TRBJ1-1 | NA | NA | TRBV6-6 | TGTGCCAGCAGGCCAAGGGGTTCAGAGAACACTGAAGCTTTCTTT | CASRPRGSENTEAFF
TRBJ2-3 | NA | NA | TRBV28 | TGTGCCGGCCAAAGGGGAGGCGCAGATACGCAGTATTTT | CAGQRGGADTQYF
TRBJ1-2 | NA | NA | TRBV2 | TGTGCCAGCAGTGATCGGGGGGATAGAAGCGGCTACACCTTC | CASSDRGDRSGYTF
TRBJ2-1 | NA | NA | TRBV6-1 | TGTGCCAGCAGTGAAGACTTCCATGAGCAGTTCTTC | CASSEDFHEQFF
TRBJ1-2 | few | TRBD1 | TRBV19 | TGTGCCAGTATGGGGCAGGGGGCTGGTTATGGCTACACCTTC | CASMGQGAGYGYTF
TRBJ2-1 | NA | NA | TRBV7-7 | TGTGCCAGCAGCTTGCATCCCAGCTCCTACAATGAGCAGTTCTTC | CASSLHPSSYNEQFF
TRBJ1-3 | NA | NA | TRBV9 | TGTGCCAGCAGCGCGAGGGAGGGTTGGGGAAACACCATATATTTT | CASSAREGWGNTIYF
TRBJ2-7 | NA | NA | TRBV30 | TGTGCCTGGAGTACAGGTCCCTACGAGCAGTACTTC | CAWSTGPYEQYF
TRBJ2-1 | NA | NA | TRBV7-9 | TGTGCCAGCAGCTTAGTAGACTCGTGGCAGTTCTTC | CASSLVDSWQFF
TRBJ2-2 | NA | NA | TRBV12-3/TRBV12-4 | TGTGCCAGCAGGCAGAGGGAGGCCGGGGAGCTGTTTTTT | CASRQREAGELFF
TRBJ2-3 | NA | TRBD2 | TRBV4-2 | TGTGCCAGCTGGGAACTAGCGGGAGGCACAGATACGCAGTATTTT | CASWELAGGTDTQYF
TRBJ2-7 | NA | NA | TRBV7-9 | TGTGCCAGCAACAGGGTTCCCCCCGAGCAGTACTTC | CASNRVPPEQYF